The next 23 T cell receptor beta chains were all read from a single sample in a study of blood T cell repertoires in COVID-19. Sequenced by immunoSEQ multiplex PCR; TCRdb stores in-frame clones only, minus some. The sample yields over 200,000 clones, around 80% seen once. Source material: peripheral blood. All receptors come from a woman in her 30s with COVID-19, enrolled during active disease.

This rearrangement joins TRBV19 to TRBJ2-7, with TRBD1 matching 7 bases. V gave up 3 bases and J gave up 2 bases; unmatched junction bases: 7. This CDR3 has 15 amino acids. The germline gives CDR1 LNHDA, CDR2 SQIVND (reference sequence). As DNA, the CDR3 is TGTGCCAGTAGTATCACAGGGGCTGAGACCTACGAGCAGTACTTC. It translates to CASSITGAETYEQYF.

The gene calls are TRBV27 and TRBJ2-2, with unresolved D. Germline CDR1 is MNHEY and CDR2 is SMNVEV (reference sequence). V gave up 3 bases and J gave up 5 bases, with 4 bases separating them. This CDR3 spans 12 amino acids. The CDR3 DNA is TGTGCCAGCAGTTTCCGTACCGGGGAGCTGTTTTTT. Its translation: CASSFRTGELFF.

This clone was recorded only once. This chain uses TRBV7-2 with TRBJ1-1; TRBD1 might be the D (6 bases). V was pared by 2 bases and J by 1 base, with 8 bases between. CDR1 and CDR2 from the germline V gene are SGHTA and FQGNSA. This CDR3 comprises 14 residues. CDR3 in amino acids: CASSLTGRNTEAFF. DNA of the CDR3: TGTGCCAGCAGCTTAACAGGGAGGAACACTGAAGCTTTCTTT.

The genes are TRBV2 and TRBJ2-1; 8 bases are shared with TRBD2. Germline V lookup: CDR1 SNHLY, CDR2 FYNNEI. CDR3 length: 15 residues. V lost 2 bases and J lost 3; bases outside the gene matches: 3. The CDR3 reads CASSEPGLVYNEQFF. CDR3 DNA: TGTGCCAGCAGTGAACCGGGACTAGTCTACAATGAGCAGTTCTTC.

The J gene is TRBJ2-5, the V gene TRBV11-2, with 8 bases lining up with TRBD2. J lost 7 bases, V lost 1 base, and 11 bases had no gene match. This CDR3 has 16 amino acids. Germline lookup yields CDR1 SGHAT and CDR2 FQNNGV. The CDR3 DNA reads TGTGCCAGCAGCTTAGTGCGGCTAGCGGGTGCCGGGACCCAGTACTTC. It is translated as CASSLVRLAGAGTQYF.

The chain carries TRBV7-9 and TRBJ2-7; D is unclear. With 0 bases removed from V and 5 bases from J, the gap between germline ends came to 5 bases. The CDR3 runs 12 residues. Germline V gene data show CDR1 as SEHNR and CDR2 as FQNEAQ (reference sequence). CDR3 in amino acids: CASSLAAHEQYF. The DNA of the CDR3 is TGTGCCAGCAGCTTAGCAGCCCACGAGCAGTACTTC.

The chain has TRBV5-1 and TRBJ2-2; 8 nucleotides align to TRBD1. J lost 3 bases, V lost 4 bases, and 2 bases had no gene match. The CDR3 consists of 14 residues. CDR1 and CDR2 (germline): SGHRS, YFSETQ. DNA of the CDR3: TGCGCCAGCAGCCCACAGGGGGACACCGGGGAGCTGTTTTTT. Its translation: CASSPQGDTGELFF.

The genes are TRBV3-1 (or the pseudogene TRBV3-2) and TRBJ2-5; D is possibly TRBD2 (5 bases). Trimming removed 1 base from V and 5 bases from J, with 14 bases in between. Germline-derived CDR1 and CDR2 are LGHDT and YNNKEL (reference sequence). This CDR3 is 15 amino acids long. CDR3 nucleotides: TGTGCCAGCAGCCAAGGTGGGTTCCGAGGGGAGACCCAGTACTTC. It specifies CASSQGGFRGETQYF.

J is TRBJ2-4 and V is TRBV27, with TRBD2 matching 15 bases. V lost 5 bases, J lost 8 bases, and 7 bases stayed unmatched. The CDR3 runs to 16 residues. The germline V gene encodes CDR1 MNHEY and CDR2 SMNVEV (reference sequence). CDR3 in DNA: TGTGCCAGCAGTCCTGGACTAGCGGGGGGGCAGCACATTCAGTACTTC. It yields the protein CASSPGLAGGQHIQYF.

The chain combines TRBV11-3 with TRBJ2-3, with D possibly matching TRBD1 (6 bases). Germline-derived CDR1 and CDR2 are SGHNT and YENEEA. This CDR3 region has 15 residues. V was clipped by 5 bases and J by 2 bases, with 14 bases between them. CDR3 residues: CASSPGDTLTDTQYF. The CDR3, as DNA: TGTGCCAGCAGCCCTGGGGACACCCTCACAGATACGCAGTATTTT.

The CDR3 coding sequence is TGCAGTGCCGACAGGGGGAGCGAGCAGTACTTC. It yields the protein CSADRGSEQYF. The chain carries TRBV20-1 and TRBJ2-7; 9 nucleotides align to TRBD1. The CDR3 extends over 11 amino acids. Germline V lookup: CDR1 DFQATT, CDR2 SNEGSKA (reference sequence). Germline trimming cut 6 bases from V and 6 bases from J; bases unmatched to any gene: 3.

This clone was observed once. The chain employs TRBV6-1 and TRBJ2-1, with D unresolved. CDR3 length equals 13 residues. Germline CDR1 and CDR2: MNHNS and SASEGT. Trimming took off 3 bases at V and 0 bases at J, with 3 bases between the two ends. The CDR3 sequence is CASSDLSYNEQFF. CDR3 nucleotides: TGTGCCAGCAGTGATCTCTCCTACAATGAGCAGTTCTTC.

The CDR3 DNA sequence: TGTGCCAGCAGCTTGTATGGTTACGGCACCGGGGAGCTGTTTTTT. It encodes CASSLYGYGTGELFF. The chain is built from TRBV5-6 and TRBJ2-2; D is uncertain. The CDR3 spans 15 residues. CDR1 and CDR2 from the germline V gene are SGHDT and YYEEEE. The V end was cut by 1 base, the J end by 4 bases, with 11 bases between. Supplemented by reference TRBV5-6 and TRBJ2-2, the full variable domain reads DAGVTQSPTHLIKTRGQQVTLRCSPKSGHDTVSWYQQALGQGPQFIFQYYEEEERQRGNFPDRFSGHQFPNYSSELNVNALLLGDSALYLCASSLYGYGTGELFFGEGSRLTVL.

The chain has TRBV18 and TRBJ2-5, with D perhaps matching TRBD2 (6 bases). The CDR3 consists of 14 residues. Germline assignment: CDR1 KGHSH and CDR2 LQKENI. V gave up 3 bases and J gave up 5 bases, with 13 bases separating them. The CDR3 DNA is TGTGCCAGCTCACCGGAGGGATTTTGGGAGACCCAGTACTTC. Amino acid sequence: CASSPEGFWETQYF.

This chain uses TRBV7-2 with TRBJ2-7; 7 bases line up with TRBD1. The length of the CDR3 is 17 residues. Losses at the gene ends were 5 bases for V and 3 bases for J; bases not matched to a gene: 16. Germline V gene data show CDR1 as SGHTA and CDR2 as FQGNSA. Here the CDR3 DNA reads TGTGCCAGCAGCAGGGCATCCGGGACAGCCACCCTCTACGAGCAGTACTTC. It encodes CASSRASGTATLYEQYF.

The chain recombines TRBV19 with TRBJ1-1; 8 nucleotides line up with TRBD1. The germline V gene encodes CDR1 LNHDA and CDR2 SQIVND (reference sequence). V was clipped by 4 bases and J by 1 base; unmatched bases: 5. The CDR3 contains 15 residues. The CDR3, as DNA: TGTGCCAGTAGTAGGTGGGGACAGGCGAACACTGAAGCTTTCTTT. Translating it yields CASSRWGQANTEAFF.

V usage is TRBV12-5 and J usage is TRBJ2-5; maybe TRBD1 (6 bases). The V end was cut by 5 bases, the J end by 4 bases, with 14 bases between. The V gene's germline CDR1 is LGHNT and CDR2 FRNRAP. The CDR3 loop spans 14 amino acids. The CDR3 DNA sequence: TGTGCTAGTGGTGGGCCAGGGGTGCGAGAGACCCAGTACTTC. It encodes CASGGPGVRETQYF.

This clone was seen more than once but under ten times. CDR3 protein: CARQGSTDTQYF. The CDR3 DNA sequence: TGCGCCAGACAGGGTAGTACAGATACGCAGTATTTT. The chain combines TRBV10-1 with TRBJ2-3; perhaps TRBD1 as D (6 bases). The CDR3 has 12 amino acids. The germline gives CDR1 WNHNN, CDR2 SYGVQD (reference sequence). V was pared by 9 bases and J by 3 bases, with 10 bases between.

The chain recombines TRBV14 with TRBJ2-3; 9 bases map to TRBD2. The CDR3 totals 16 residues. The germline gives CDR1 SGHDN, CDR2 FVKESK. The V segment lost 2 bases and the J segment 6 bases; nucleotides outside the gene matches: 9. The CDR3 DNA follows: TGTGCCAGCAGCCAATTTAGCGGGAGAGACGTTGATACGCAGTATTTT. It encodes CASSQFSGRDVDTQYF.

The chain couples TRBV29-1 to TRBJ2-7, with 12 bases that match TRBD2. The germline V gene encodes CDR1 SQVTM and CDR2 ANQGSEA. Unmatched junction bases numbered 2, after V lost 5 bases and J lost 3 bases. The CDR3 has 13 residues. In DNA, the CDR3 is TGCAGCGTTTCTAGCGGGAGGGGCTACGAGCAGTACTTC. As protein: CSVSSGRGYEQYF.

This clone was counted a few times. The CDR3 spells CASTLAGSYEQYF. The CDR3 DNA reads TGTGCCAGTACACTAGCGGGCTCGTACGAGCAGTACTTC. The genes are TRBV3-1 (or the pseudogene TRBV3-2) and TRBJ2-7; TRBD2 aligns across 9 bases. Per germline, CDR1 LGHDT and CDR2 YNNKEL (reference sequence). CDR3 length: 13 amino acids. J was trimmed by 4 bases and V by 9 bases; bases with no gene match: 7.

This sequence joins TRBV7-8 and TRBJ2-1, with D maybe TRBD1 (6 bases). The germline V and J ends were trimmed by 1 base and 7 bases, with 11 bases remaining between them. The CDR3 runs 14 residues. CDR1 and CDR2 (germline): SGHVS, FQNEAQ. CDR3 amino acids: CASSLVAQGNEQFF. The CDR3 nucleotides read TGTGCCAGCAGCTTAGTCGCACAGGGTAATGAGCAGTTCTTC.

V gene TRBV7-8 combines with J gene TRBJ1-2; the match to TRBD1 covers 7 bases. V lost 3 bases, J lost 7 bases, and 8 bases stayed unmatched. The length of the CDR3 is 14 residues. The germline V gene encodes CDR1 SGHVS and CDR2 FQNEAQ. The CDR3 DNA is TGTGCCAGCAGCTTTAGACAGGGACGGGGTGGCTACACCTTC. The encoded protein is CASSFRQGRGGYTF.